These T cell receptor beta chains were read from a single sample in a study of post-analysis software for immune sequencing data. TCRdb used MiXCR to reprocess the PCR reads, holding one entry per CDR3 protein. The sample lists more than 450,000 distinct CDR3 sequences; less than 40% were seen once. The sequenced material came from blood. These receptors were collected from a girl aged 2-17 years with multiple sclerosis. Each CDR3 is given with its conserved first and last residue. D genes are given only for firm matches. Size values are once, few and many counts, or a class for expanded clones, and some rows have none.

TRBJ1-5 | - | - | TRBV5-5 | TGTGCCAGCAGCTTTCGGTCCGGGACCGATAGCAATCAGCCCCAGCATTTT | CASSFRSGTDSNQPQHF
TRBJ1-2 | TRBD1 | - | TRBV6-5 | TGTGCCAGCAGACCCGACAGGGTCCATGGCTACACCTTC | CASRPDRVHGYTF
TRBJ1-1 | - | - | TRBV19 | TGTGCCAGTAGACAGGGCGAGAACACTGAAGCTTTCTTT | CASRQGENTEAFF
TRBJ2-1 | TRBD2 | many | TRBV6-4 | TGTGCCAGCAGCGCCGGGACTAGCGGGGAGCAGTTCTTC | CASSAGTSGEQFF
TRBJ1-1 | - | - | TRBV5-1 | TGCGCCAGCAGCTTCGGACACCAGAACACTGAAGCTTTCTTT | CASSFGHQNTEAFF
TRBJ1-2 | - | - | TRBV18 | TGTGCCAGCTCACCCCGAACAGATTCGGATGGCTACACCTTC | CASSPRTDSDGYTF
TRBJ2-7 | TRBD2 | - | TRBV20-1 | TGCAGTGCTCCCCCGGGACTAGCGACATCTCCCTACGAGCAGTACTTC | CSAPPGLATSPYEQYF
TRBJ2-3 | TRBD1 | few | TRBV9 | TGTGCCAGCAGCGTGAATCCCCGGACAGGGGGTTACACAGATACGCAGTATTTT | CASSVNPRTGGYTDTQYF
TRBJ2-3 | TRBD2 | - | TRBV14 | TGTGCCAGCAGCCAACTAGCGGGGGGCCACACAGATACGCAGTATTTT | CASSQLAGGHTDTQYF
TRBJ1-6 | TRBD1 | few | TRBV20-1 | TGCAGTGCCCGCCCGGGACAGGGGCCGAATTCACCCCTCCACTTT | CSARPGQGPNSPLHF
TRBJ2-1 | TRBD1 | few | TRBV10-3 | TGTGCCACCCAGGGGGTTAACAATGAGCAGTTCTTC | CATQGVNNEQFF
TRBJ1-3 | - | - | TRBV11-2 | TGTGCCAGCAGCTTATTTCCCCGAGACAGGACCTTCTCTGGAAACACCATATATTTT | CASSLFPRDRTFSGNTIYF
TRBJ2-3 | - | - | TRBV3-1 | TGTGCCAGCAGCCACGCAGCAGGCACAGATACGCAGTATTTT | CASSHAAGTDTQYF
TRBJ1-6 | - | few | TRBV5-1 | TGCGCCAGCAGCTTGGGGGCCACCAATTCACCCCTCCACTTT | CASSLGATNSPLHF
TRBJ1-5 | TRBD1 | - | TRBV10-3 | TGTGCCATCAGTGAGTCGCAGGACAGGGTGTCGCATTTT | CAISESQDRVSHF
TRBJ2-5 | TRBD1 | few | TRBV6-5 | TGTGCCAGCAGTCTCCTCGGGACAGGGACATTAGGGGAGACCCAGTACTTC | CASSLLGTGTLGETQYF
TRBJ1-1 | - | few | TRBV5-1 | TGCGCCTCCACACTCGTAGGGGACACTGAAGCTTTCTTT | CASTLVGDTEAFF
TRBJ2-3 | - | - | TRBV2 | TGTGCCAGCGGCGCGGGATTTAGCACAGATACGCAGTATTTT | CASGAGFSTDTQYF
TRBJ2-1 | TRBD2 | - | TRBV12-3/TRBV12-4 | TGTGCCAGCAAGGGGCGGGGGGAAAAGTTCTTC | CASKGRGEKFF
TRBJ1-2 | - | - | TRBV6-2/TRBV6-3 | TGTGCCAGCAGTGATCCCCGGATCTATGGCTACACCTTC | CASSDPRIYGYTF
TRBJ2-3 | TRBD1 | - | TRBV29-1 | TGCAGCGTCCAACCGGGACAGGGGTACACAGATATGCAGTATTTT | CSVQPGQGYTDMQYF
TRBJ1-5 | TRBD1 | - | TRBV20-1 | TGCAGTGCTACAACAGGGGGAGGTAGCAATCAGCCCCAGCATTTT | CSATTGGGSNQPQHF
TRBJ2-1 | TRBD2 | few | TRBV18 | TGTGCCAGCTCAACCCTAGCGGGGGCATATATGGAGACCCAGTTCTTC | CASSTLAGAYMETQFF
TRBJ1-6 | TRBD1 | few | TRBV6-5 | TGTGCCAGCAGTTACGGAGGGACAGGGGCTTCACCCCTCCACTTT | CASSYGGTGASPLHF
TRBJ2-5 | - | - | TRBV3-1 | TGTGCCAGCAGGCCCGAGGAGGCTGACGAAGAGACCCAGTACTTC | CASRPEEADEETQYF
TRBJ1-1 | TRBD1 | - | TRBV6-2/TRBV6-3 | TGTGCCAGCAGTCCTCTAGGTAGGACAGGGGGCACTGAAGCTTTCTTT | CASSPLGRTGGTEAFF